Reported below is one T cell receptor (beta chain). Its specific antigen is unknown. Base qualities are not provided; no much larger clone lies one nucleotide away. TCRbeta CDR3 regions were amplified from genomic DNA by means of the immunoSEQ Assay, a bias-controlled multiplex PCR. On the authors' methods: Nucleated cell counts per sample were estimated from amplification of reference gene primers within the assay. To quantify the absolute abundance of each unique TCRbeta CDR3 rearrangement, sequence reads were collapsed and filtered. Productive Simpson clonality was computed per sample as the square root of Simpson's diversity index over productive rearrangements. TCRdb holds this immuneACCESS table with in-frame rearrangements only. Some clones are missing; in checked studies, unresolved V genes explain under half, and the rest has no known cause. From that table come the V and J calls and clone size; the DNA was used to work out D and trimming. Present in this sample are approximately 180,000 clones, approximately 85% of which were seen just once. Jointly, the top ten make up about 10% of the sample.

The record originates from a study of blood T cell repertoires in COVID-19 (dated by TCRdb to about 2020). General notes on the study: The collaborator samples originated in the United States, Italy and Spain and spanned the acute and convalescent phases of COVID-19. Subjects who had been exposed to COVID-19, were actively infected with it, or had recovered from it provided the deeply sampled blood TCRbeta repertoires that made up the dataset. The material from the prospective study consisted of cDNA or gDNA derived from T cells, B-cell-depleted T cells, or PBMCs. Samples came from the ongoing ImmuneRACE study (first 160 participants) plus 1,254 subjects from 6 global collaborators. Where HLA class I and class II types were available, the types were taken from metadata supplied by the sample provider, not from assay-based typing. The sample metadata nearly always contained a de-identified subject ID, COVID-19 status, age in years and sex. The repertoires were released in a freely available public database meant as a resource for research on the immune response to SARS-CoV-2.

General conclusions and limits of the study: The quantity of clinical and demographic metadata differed by source and by participant and was supplied without curation.

Trimming removed 4 bases from V and 6 bases from J, leaving 13 bases between the germline ends. Reading the germline V gene (reference sequence) gives CDR1 LGHDT and CDR2 YNNKEL. Inclusive of the bounding cysteine and phenylalanine, the CDR3 is 14 residues long. Just CDR3 DNA is preserved here, 42 bases in frame from base 1. Each collaborating institution followed its own protocols to collect whole blood in K2EDTA tubes. For TCRbeta analysis, collaborators shipped samples in one of three forms: frozen whole blood, isolated PBMCs, or DNA extracted from either of those sample types. The receptor's source is a human donor with active or convalescent COVID-19. The donor label of this sample is uncertain. Recombination linked TRBV3-1 (or the pseudogene TRBV3-2) to TRBJ1-5; matching of 5 bases hints at TRBD1 as the D gene. The sample was peripheral blood. The DNA reads as follows: TGTGCCAGCAGCCGGGCGGGGGTCCCTCAGCCCCAGCATTTT. It translates as CASSRAGVPQPQHF.